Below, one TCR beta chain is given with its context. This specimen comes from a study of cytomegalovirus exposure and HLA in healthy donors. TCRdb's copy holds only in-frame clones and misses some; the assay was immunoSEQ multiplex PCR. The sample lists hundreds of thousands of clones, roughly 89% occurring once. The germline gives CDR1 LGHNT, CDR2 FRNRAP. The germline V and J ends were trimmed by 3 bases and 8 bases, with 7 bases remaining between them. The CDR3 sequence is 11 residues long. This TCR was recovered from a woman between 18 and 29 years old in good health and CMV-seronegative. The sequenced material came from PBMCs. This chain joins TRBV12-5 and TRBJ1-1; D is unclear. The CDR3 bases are TGTGCTAGTGGTTTTGGCGGAGAAGCTTTCTTT. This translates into CASGFGGEAFF.